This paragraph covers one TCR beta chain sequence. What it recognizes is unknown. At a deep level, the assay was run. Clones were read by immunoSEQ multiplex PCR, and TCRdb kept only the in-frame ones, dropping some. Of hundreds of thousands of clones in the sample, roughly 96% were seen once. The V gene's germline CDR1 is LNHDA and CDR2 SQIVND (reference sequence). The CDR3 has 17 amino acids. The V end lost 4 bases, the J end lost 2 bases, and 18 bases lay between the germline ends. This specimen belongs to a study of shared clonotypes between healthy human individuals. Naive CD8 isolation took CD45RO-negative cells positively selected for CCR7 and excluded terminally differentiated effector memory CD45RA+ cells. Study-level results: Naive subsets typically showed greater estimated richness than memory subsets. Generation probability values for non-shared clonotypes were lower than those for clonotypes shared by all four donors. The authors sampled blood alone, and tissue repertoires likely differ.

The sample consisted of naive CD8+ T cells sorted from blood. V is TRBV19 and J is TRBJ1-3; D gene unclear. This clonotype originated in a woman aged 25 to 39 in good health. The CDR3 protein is CASSTRAAEDTGNTIYF. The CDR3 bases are TGTGCCAGTAGTACCCGGGCCGCCGAAGATACTGGAAACACCATATATTTT.